The clone carrying this T cell receptor beta chain was seen only a few times. The sample originates from a study of control samples from healthy donors and cancer patients. Per the germline V gene, CDR1 is SGHRS and CDR2 is YFSETQ. This CDR3 contains 14 residues. The V end lost 0 bases, the J end lost 2 bases, and 8 bases lay between the germline ends. This table comes from immunoSEQ multiplex PCR, and its TCRdb copy is limited to in-frame clones, with some not included. The sample lists 70,000 or so clones, over 85% occurring once. The TCR was taken from a man aged 55 to 70 with lung cancer. The chain joins TRBV5-1 to TRBJ2-5; TRBD1 is a possible D gene (6 bases). The sample consisted of PBMCs. This CDR3 reads CASSLGQAQETQYF. CDR3 nucleotides: TGCGCCAGCAGCTTGGGACAGGCACAAGAGACCCAGTACTTC.